This T cell receptor beta chain emerged from a study of cytomegalovirus exposure and HLA in healthy donors. Broader study findings: A few of the chains that were CMV-associated were confirmed in vitro to be specific for CMV antigens. Earlier analysis found most TCR beta V segments productive about 90% or about 30% of the time.

Germline CDR1 is SGHAT and CDR2 is FQNNGV. CDR3 size: 15 residues. Trimming at V came to 3 bases and at J to 8 bases, leaving 7 bases not matched to a gene. Concerning this clone: Its antigen is undetermined.

The PCR used 60 Vbeta and 13 Jbeta primers. Using immunoSEQ multiplex PCR, the repertoire was profiled, and TCRdb retains in-frame clones only, with some absent. Of 150,000 to 200,000 clones in the sample, about 82% were seen once. This sequence joins TRBV11-2 and TRBJ2-1; 10 positions agree with TRBD2. The receptor's source is a woman aged 25-40 years in good health and CMV-seropositive. Material for sequencing was PBMCs. CDR3 DNA sequence: TGTGCCAGCAGCTTGAGCAGCGGGGGGGTATATGAGCAGTTCTTC. Protein product: CASSLSSGGVYEQFF.